A selection of T cell receptor beta chains follows, all from one sample in a study of T cells in Graves' hyperthyroidism and ophthalmopathy. A single record per CDR3 protein comes from TCRdb applying MiXCR to the multiplex PCR reads. This sample has a few hundred thousand distinct CDR3 sequences; around 46% occur once, and the top ten carry more than 7.5%. Sequenced input: peripheral blood or thyroid tissue (not recorded which). The receptors were gathered from a woman younger than 30 with Graves' hyperthyroidism. Both conserved end residues are part of each CDR3. D genes are given only for firm matches. Not every row has a clone size; where given, it reads once, few, many or a size class.

d_call: TRBD2
v_call: TRBV13
clone_size: NA
j_call: TRBJ2-1
cdr3_aa: CASSLGAGGPQFF
cdr3_nt: TGTGCCAGCAGCTTAGGGGCGGGAGGGCCTCAGTTCTTC

d_call: TRBD1
v_call: TRBV7-9
clone_size: NA
j_call: TRBJ1-5
cdr3_aa: CASSKTGGAGQPQHF
cdr3_nt: TGTGCCAGCAGCAAAACAGGGGGCGCGGGACAGCCCCAGCATTTT

d_call: NA
v_call: TRBV29-1
clone_size: NA
j_call: TRBJ1-1
cdr3_aa: CSVDPGATEAFF
cdr3_nt: TGCAGCGTTGATCCAGGGGCGACTGAAGCTTTCTTT

d_call: NA
v_call: TRBV2
clone_size: NA
j_call: TRBJ1-6
cdr3_aa: CASSRTAVYNSPLHF
cdr3_nt: TGTGCCAGTTCCCGGACAGCAGTCTATAATTCACCCCTCCACTTT

d_call: NA
v_call: TRBV24-1
clone_size: NA
j_call: TRBJ1-4
cdr3_aa: CATPPRTVMNEKLFF
cdr3_nt: TGTGCCACCCCTCCTAGGACAGTCATGAATGAAAAACTGTTTTTT

d_call: NA
v_call: TRBV10-3
clone_size: NA
j_call: TRBJ2-3
cdr3_aa: CAISSTWLSGTDTQYF
cdr3_nt: TGTGCCATCAGCAGCACTTGGCTGTCAGGCACAGATACGCAGTATTTT

d_call: NA
v_call: TRBV6-6
clone_size: many
j_call: TRBJ1-2
cdr3_aa: CASSQGNRVLGYTF
cdr3_nt: TGTGCCAGCAGTCAGGGAAACAGGGTACTCGGCTACACCTTC

d_call: NA
v_call: TRBV20-1
clone_size: many
j_call: TRBJ1-1
cdr3_aa: CSAPSDLRGTNTEAFF
cdr3_nt: TGCAGTGCCCCATCGGACCTGCGGGGGACGAACACTGAAGCTTTCTTT

d_call: TRBD1
v_call: TRBV6-6
clone_size: many
j_call: TRBJ1-5
cdr3_aa: CASRSPGQGGQPQHF
cdr3_nt: TGTGCCAGCAGATCCCCGGGACAGGGGGGTCAGCCCCAGCATTTT

d_call: NA
v_call: TRBV7-2
clone_size: many
j_call: TRBJ1-6
cdr3_aa: CASSIRNSPLHF
cdr3_nt: TGTGCCAGCAGCATACGAAATTCACCCCTCCACTTT

d_call: NA
v_call: TRBV7-9
clone_size: once
j_call: TRBJ1-6
cdr3_aa: CASSPESVSPLHF
cdr3_nt: TGTGCCAGCAGCCCAGAATCCGTTTCACCCCTCCACTTT

d_call: NA
v_call: TRBV11-2
clone_size: once
j_call: TRBJ1-4
cdr3_aa: CASSLEGLSEKLFF
cdr3_nt: TGTGCCAGCAGCTTAGAGGGGCTTTCTGAAAAACTGTTTTTT

d_call: TRBD2
v_call: TRBV24-1
clone_size: NA
j_call: TRBJ2-2
cdr3_aa: CATSDSGGDTGELFF
cdr3_nt: TGTGCCACCAGTGATTCGGGGGGAGACACCGGGGAGCTGTTTTTT

d_call: NA
v_call: TRBV24-1
clone_size: NA
j_call: TRBJ1-2
cdr3_aa: CATSDKVGGALSGYTF
cdr3_nt: TGTGCCACCAGTGATAAAGTTGGGGGCGCCTTAAGTGGCTACACCTTC

d_call: TRBD1
v_call: TRBV12-3/TRBV12-4
clone_size: many
j_call: TRBJ2-7
cdr3_aa: CASSRQGPTYEQYF
cdr3_nt: TGTGCCAGCAGCCGACAGGGCCCCACCTACGAGCAGTACTTC

d_call: TRBD1
v_call: TRBV2
clone_size: NA
j_call: TRBJ1-6
cdr3_aa: CASGQGGSPLHF
cdr3_nt: TGTGCCAGCGGACAGGGGGGATCCCCCCTCCACTTT

d_call: TRBD1
v_call: TRBV11-3
clone_size: many
j_call: TRBJ1-3
cdr3_aa: CASSRTGEFGNTIYF
cdr3_nt: TGTGCCAGCAGCCGGACAGGGGAATTCGGAAACACCATATATTTT

d_call: TRBD1
v_call: TRBV6-6
clone_size: NA
j_call: TRBJ2-7
cdr3_aa: CASSYYRGAYEQYF
cdr3_nt: TGTGCCAGCAGCTACTACAGGGGTGCTTACGAGCAGTACTTC

d_call: NA
v_call: TRBV12-5
clone_size: many
j_call: TRBJ1-1
cdr3_aa: CASGLVLTADRPRAFF
cdr3_nt: TGTGCTAGTGGTTTGGTACTAACGGCGGACCGGCCCAGGGCTTTCTTT

d_call: NA
v_call: TRBV3-1
clone_size: few
j_call: TRBJ1-2
cdr3_aa: CASSQDSSNYGYTF
cdr3_nt: TGTGCCAGCAGCCAAGATTCCAGTAACTATGGCTACACCTTC

d_call: NA
v_call: TRBV20-1
clone_size: NA
j_call: TRBJ1-2
cdr3_aa: CSAVEGLAGGYGYTF
cdr3_nt: TGCAGTGCTGTAGAGGGACTAGCGGGAGGCTATGGCTACACCTTC

d_call: TRBD1
v_call: TRBV29-1
clone_size: NA
j_call: TRBJ2-5
cdr3_aa: CSILTGGRETQYF
cdr3_nt: TGCAGCATCCTGACAGGGGGCCGGGAGACCCAGTACTTC

d_call: NA
v_call: TRBV7-9
clone_size: many
j_call: TRBJ2-7
cdr3_aa: CASSRGLSSYEQYF
cdr3_nt: TGTGCCAGCAGCAGGGGTTTAAGCTCCTACGAGCAGTACTTC

d_call: NA
v_call: TRBV28
clone_size: many
j_call: TRBJ1-1
cdr3_aa: CASSFPAVLNTEAFF
cdr3_nt: TGTGCCAGCAGTTTCCCGGCGGTCTTGAACACTGAAGCTTTCTTT

d_call: NA
v_call: TRBV7-8
clone_size: many
j_call: TRBJ1-5
cdr3_aa: CASSPESNQPQHF
cdr3_nt: TGTGCCAGCAGCCCCGAGAGCAATCAGCCCCAGCATTTT

d_call: NA
v_call: TRBV6-5
clone_size: NA
j_call: TRBJ2-5
cdr3_aa: CASSEGSEPQETQYF
cdr3_nt: TGTGCCAGCAGTGAGGGCTCTGAACCCCAAGAGACCCAGTACTTC

d_call: NA
v_call: TRBV20-1
clone_size: many
j_call: TRBJ1-2
cdr3_aa: CSARIITERYGYTF
cdr3_nt: TGCAGTGCTAGAATAATAACAGAGAGATATGGCTACACCTTC

d_call: NA
v_call: TRBV24-1
clone_size: NA
j_call: TRBJ2-5
cdr3_aa: CATSGPSLGLQETQYF
cdr3_nt: TGTGCCACCAGTGGGCCCTCGTTGGGATTACAAGAGACCCAGTACTTC

d_call: TRBD1
v_call: TRBV10-3
clone_size: many
j_call: TRBJ2-5
cdr3_aa: CAISNWDRQETQYF
cdr3_nt: TGTGCCATCAGTAACTGGGACAGACAAGAGACCCAGTACTTC

d_call: TRBD2
v_call: TRBV29-1
clone_size: NA
j_call: TRBJ2-7
cdr3_aa: CSVDREARGEEQYF
cdr3_nt: TGCAGCGTTGATCGGGAGGCCCGAGGAGAGGAGCAGTACTTC

d_call: NA
v_call: TRBV19
clone_size: many
j_call: TRBJ2-2
cdr3_aa: CAIYSNTGELFF
cdr3_nt: TGTGCCATTTATTCGAACACCGGGGAGCTGTTTTTT

d_call: TRBD1
v_call: TRBV24-1
clone_size: many
j_call: TRBJ1-2
cdr3_aa: CATSDPMGDRGQVYTF
cdr3_nt: TGTGCCACCAGTGATCCGATGGGGGACAGGGGGCAAGTCTACACCTTC

d_call: NA
v_call: TRBV12-3/TRBV12-4
clone_size: many
j_call: TRBJ2-7
cdr3_aa: CASSLALSGGGYEQYF
cdr3_nt: TGTGCCAGCAGTTTAGCCCTTAGCGGAGGCGGCTACGAGCAGTACTTC

d_call: NA
v_call: TRBV5-5
clone_size: NA
j_call: TRBJ1-2
cdr3_aa: CACSTARQALDGYTF
cdr3_nt: TGTGCCTGCAGTACCGCCCGACAGGCCCTGGACGGCTACACCTTC

d_call: NA
v_call: TRBV7-3
clone_size: NA
j_call: TRBJ1-1
cdr3_aa: CASVPGPSTEAFF
cdr3_nt: TGTGCCAGCGTACCTGGACCGAGCACTGAAGCTTTCTTT

d_call: NA
v_call: TRBV7-9
clone_size: many
j_call: TRBJ1-2
cdr3_aa: CASSLDLDDLNYGYTF
cdr3_nt: TGTGCCAGCAGCTTAGATTTAGACGACTTAAACTATGGCTACACCTTC

d_call: NA
v_call: TRBV6-5
clone_size: many
j_call: TRBJ1-5
cdr3_aa: CASSYTTGTDQPQHF
cdr3_nt: TGTGCCAGCAGTTACACCACAGGGACTGATCAGCCCCAGCATTTT

d_call: NA
v_call: TRBV28
clone_size: few
j_call: TRBJ1-5
cdr3_aa: CASSYGVGNQPQHF
cdr3_nt: TGTGCCAGCAGTTACGGAGTAGGCAATCAGCCCCAGCATTTT

d_call: TRBD2
v_call: TRBV29-1
clone_size: NA
j_call: TRBJ2-1
cdr3_aa: CSVKIAGSYNEQFF
cdr3_nt: TGCAGCGTTAAAATAGCGGGATCCTACAATGAGCAGTTCTTC

d_call: NA
v_call: TRBV5-1
clone_size: many
j_call: TRBJ2-6
cdr3_aa: CASSDLRDSGANVLTF
cdr3_nt: TGCGCCAGCAGCGACCTCCGGGACTCTGGGGCCAACGTCCTGACTTTC

d_call: NA
v_call: TRBV5-4
clone_size: few
j_call: TRBJ1-3
cdr3_aa: CASSEGTDRDTIYF
cdr3_nt: TGTGCCAGCAGCGAGGGGACCGACCGAGACACCATATATTTT

d_call: NA
v_call: TRBV6-2/TRBV6-3
clone_size: many
j_call: TRBJ1-5
cdr3_aa: CASSAEGGSNQPQHF
cdr3_nt: TGTGCCAGCAGCGCCGAAGGGGGGAGCAATCAGCCCCAGCATTTT

d_call: NA
v_call: TRBV4-2
clone_size: many
j_call: TRBJ1-5
cdr3_aa: CASSRGTSNQPQHF
cdr3_nt: TGTGCCAGCAGCCGGGGGACATCAAATCAGCCCCAGCATTTT

d_call: NA
v_call: TRBV30
clone_size: NA
j_call: TRBJ2-6
cdr3_aa: CAWTLGATGANVLTF
cdr3_nt: TGTGCCTGGACCCTCGGGGCTACTGGGGCCAACGTCCTGACTTTC

d_call: TRBD1
v_call: TRBV15
clone_size: few
j_call: TRBJ2-1
cdr3_aa: CATSIPGQGSYEQFF
cdr3_nt: TGTGCCACCAGCATTCCTGGACAGGGTTCTTATGAGCAGTTCTTC